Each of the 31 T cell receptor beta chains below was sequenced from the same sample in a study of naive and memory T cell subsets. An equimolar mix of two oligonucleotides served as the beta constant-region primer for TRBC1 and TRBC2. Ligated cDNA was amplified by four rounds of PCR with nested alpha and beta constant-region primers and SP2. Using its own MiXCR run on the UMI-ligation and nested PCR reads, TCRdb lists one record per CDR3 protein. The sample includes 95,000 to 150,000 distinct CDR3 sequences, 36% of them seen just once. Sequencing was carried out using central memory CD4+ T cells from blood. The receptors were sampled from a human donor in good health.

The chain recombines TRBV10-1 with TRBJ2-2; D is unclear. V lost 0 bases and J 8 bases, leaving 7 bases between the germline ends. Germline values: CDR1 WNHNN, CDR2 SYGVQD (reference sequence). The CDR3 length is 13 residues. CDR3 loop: CASSESFPGELFF. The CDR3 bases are TGCGCCAGCAGTGAGTCGTTCCCGGGGGAGCTGTTTTTT.

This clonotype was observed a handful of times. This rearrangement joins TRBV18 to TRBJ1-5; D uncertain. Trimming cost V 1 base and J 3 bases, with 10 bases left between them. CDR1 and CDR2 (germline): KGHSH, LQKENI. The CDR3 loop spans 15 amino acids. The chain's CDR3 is CASSPRRAYNQPQHF. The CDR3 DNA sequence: TGTGCCAGCTCACCACGGCGGGCTTACAATCAGCCCCAGCATTTT.

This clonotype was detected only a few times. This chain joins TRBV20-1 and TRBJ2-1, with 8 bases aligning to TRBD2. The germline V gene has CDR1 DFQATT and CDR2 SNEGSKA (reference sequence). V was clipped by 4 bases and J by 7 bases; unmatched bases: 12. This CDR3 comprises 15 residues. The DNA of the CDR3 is TGCAGTGCTACTAAGGGACTAGGCGGCAGAAATGAGCAGTTCTTC. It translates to CSATKGLGGRNEQFF.

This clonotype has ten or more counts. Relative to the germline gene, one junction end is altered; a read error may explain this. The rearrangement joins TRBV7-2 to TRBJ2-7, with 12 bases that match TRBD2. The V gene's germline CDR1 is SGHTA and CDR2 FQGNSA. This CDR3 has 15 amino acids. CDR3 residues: CASSLAGGPVYEQYF. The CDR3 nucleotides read TGTGCCAGCAGCCTAGCGGGAGGGCCTGTCTACGAGCAGTACTTC.

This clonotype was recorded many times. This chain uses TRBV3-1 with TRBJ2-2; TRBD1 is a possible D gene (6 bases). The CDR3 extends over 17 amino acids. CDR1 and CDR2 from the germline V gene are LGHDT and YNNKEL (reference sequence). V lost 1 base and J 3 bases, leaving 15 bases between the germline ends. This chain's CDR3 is CASSQGEGVKYTGELFF. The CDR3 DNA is TGTGCCAGCAGCCAAGGAGAGGGGGTTAAGTACACCGGGGAGCTGTTTTTT.

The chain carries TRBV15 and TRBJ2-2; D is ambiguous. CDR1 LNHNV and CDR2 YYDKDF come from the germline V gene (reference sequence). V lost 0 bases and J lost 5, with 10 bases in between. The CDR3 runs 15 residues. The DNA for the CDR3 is TGTGCCACCAGCAGAGAGGGTCGGAGTACCGGGGAGCTGTTTTTT. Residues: CATSREGRSTGELFF.

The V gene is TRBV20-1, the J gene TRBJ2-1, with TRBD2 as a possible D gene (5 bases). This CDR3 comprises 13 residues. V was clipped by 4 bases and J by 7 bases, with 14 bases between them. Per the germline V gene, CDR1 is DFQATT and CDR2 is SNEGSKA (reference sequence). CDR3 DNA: TGCAGTGCTACCGTACGCGGGTCAAATGAGCAGTTCTTC. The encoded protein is CSATVRGSNEQFF.

The CDR3 region is CASSLASGSETQYF. The CDR3 nucleotides read TGTGCCAGCAGCTTAGCTAGCGGGAGCGAGACCCAGTACTTC. The gene calls are TRBV7-2 and TRBJ2-5, with 9 bases identical to TRBD2. J was trimmed by 5 bases and V by 0 bases; bases with no gene match: 1. There are 14 residues in the CDR3. Germline loops: CDR1 SGHTA, CDR2 FQGNSA.

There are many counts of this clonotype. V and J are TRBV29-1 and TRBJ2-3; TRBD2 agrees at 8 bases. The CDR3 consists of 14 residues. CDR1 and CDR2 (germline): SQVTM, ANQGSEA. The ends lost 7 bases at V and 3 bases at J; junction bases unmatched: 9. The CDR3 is CSAGVVAGTDTQYF. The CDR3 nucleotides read TGCAGCGCCGGGGTCGTAGCGGGAACAGATACGCAGTATTTT.

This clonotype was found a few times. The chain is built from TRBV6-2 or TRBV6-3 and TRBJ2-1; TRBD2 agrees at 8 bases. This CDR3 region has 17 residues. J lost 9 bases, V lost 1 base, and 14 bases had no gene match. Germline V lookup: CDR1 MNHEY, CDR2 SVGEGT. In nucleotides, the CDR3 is TGTGCCAGCAGTTACTACCCGGGACTAGGGACGTCGGGTGAGCAGTTCTTC. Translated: CASSYYPGLGTSGEQFF.

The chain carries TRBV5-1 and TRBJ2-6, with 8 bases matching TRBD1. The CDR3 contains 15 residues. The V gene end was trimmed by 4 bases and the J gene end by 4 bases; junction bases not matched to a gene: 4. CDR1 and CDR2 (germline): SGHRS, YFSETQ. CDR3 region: CASSVRGPGANVLTF. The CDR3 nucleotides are TGCGCCAGCAGCGTCAGGGGGCCAGGGGCCAACGTCCTGACTTTC. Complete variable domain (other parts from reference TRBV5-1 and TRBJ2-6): KAGVTQTPRYLIKTRGQQVTLSCSPISGHRSVSWYQQTPGQGLQFLFEYFSETQRNKGNFPGRFSGRQFSNSRSEMNVSTLELGDSALYLCASSVRGPGANVLTFGAGSRLTVL.

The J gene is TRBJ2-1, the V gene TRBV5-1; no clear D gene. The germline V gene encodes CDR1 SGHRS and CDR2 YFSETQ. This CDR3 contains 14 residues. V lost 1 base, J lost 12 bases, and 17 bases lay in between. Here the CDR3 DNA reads TGCGCCAGCAGCTTGAACCCACCCGCTTTGGGGCAGTTCTTC. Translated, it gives CASSLNPPALGQFF.

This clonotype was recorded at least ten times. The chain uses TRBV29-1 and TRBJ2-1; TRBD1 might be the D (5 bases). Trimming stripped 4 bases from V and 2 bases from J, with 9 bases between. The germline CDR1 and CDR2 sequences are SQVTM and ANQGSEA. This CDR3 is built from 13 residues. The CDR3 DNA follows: TGCAGCGTTGGGCGCAGGGCCTACAATGAGCAGTTCTTC. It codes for CSVGRRAYNEQFF.

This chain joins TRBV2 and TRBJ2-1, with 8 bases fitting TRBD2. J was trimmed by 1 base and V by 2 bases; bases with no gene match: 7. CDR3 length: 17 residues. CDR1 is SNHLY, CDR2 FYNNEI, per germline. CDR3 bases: TGTGCCAGCAGTGAAACCGGGAGGGCCGGGTCCTACAATGAGCAGTTCTTC. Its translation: CASSETGRAGSYNEQFF. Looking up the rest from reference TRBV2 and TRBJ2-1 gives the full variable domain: EPEVTQTPSHQVTQMGQEVILRCVPISNHLYFYWYRQILGQKVEFLVSFYNNEISEKSEIFDDQFSVERPDGSNFTLKIRSTKLEDSAMYFCASSETGRAGSYNEQFFGPGTRLTVL.

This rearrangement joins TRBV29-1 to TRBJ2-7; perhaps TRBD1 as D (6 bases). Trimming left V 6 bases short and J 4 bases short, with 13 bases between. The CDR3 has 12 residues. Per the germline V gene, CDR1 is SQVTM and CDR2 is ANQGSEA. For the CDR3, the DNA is TGCAGCGTGCAGGGGTTGAATTACGAGCAGTACTTC. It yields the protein CSVQGLNYEQYF.

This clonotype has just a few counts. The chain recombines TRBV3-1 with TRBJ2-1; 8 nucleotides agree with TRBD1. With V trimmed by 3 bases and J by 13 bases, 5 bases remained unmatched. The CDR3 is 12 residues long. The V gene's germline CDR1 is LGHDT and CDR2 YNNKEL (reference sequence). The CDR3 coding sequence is TGTGCCAGCAGCCATACGGGGACAGGACAGTTCTTC. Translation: CASSHTGTGQFF.

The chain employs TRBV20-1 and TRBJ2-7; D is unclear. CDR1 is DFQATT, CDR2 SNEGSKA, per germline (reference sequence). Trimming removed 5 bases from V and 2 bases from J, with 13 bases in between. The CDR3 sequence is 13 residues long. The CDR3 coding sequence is TGCAGTGCTCGGCACTTGGGTACCTACGAGCAGTACTTC. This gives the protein CSARHLGTYEQYF.

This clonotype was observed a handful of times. Written as DNA, the CDR3 is TGCGCCAGCAGCCCAGACCACCTTAGCGGGTGGAGCTCCTACGAGCAGTACTTC. Protein: CASSPDHLSGWSSYEQYF. The chain recombines TRBV5-1 with TRBJ2-7; 7 bases line up with TRBD2. Looked up from germline, CDR1 is SGHRS and CDR2 is YFSETQ. CDR3 length: 18 amino acids. After removal of 4 bases from V and 0 bases from J, the junction contained 16 bases not matched to a gene.

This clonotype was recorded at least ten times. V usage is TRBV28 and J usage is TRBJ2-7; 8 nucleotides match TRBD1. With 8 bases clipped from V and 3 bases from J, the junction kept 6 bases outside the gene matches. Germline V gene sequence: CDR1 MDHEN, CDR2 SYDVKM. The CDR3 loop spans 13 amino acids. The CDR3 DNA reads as TGTGCCAGCGCGAGGACAGGGTTCTACGAGCAGTACTTC. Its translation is CASARTGFYEQYF.

CDR3 coding DNA: TGTGCCAGCAGCCAAGGGTGGCATGCGTTCTTC. Translation gives CASSQGWHAFF. The chain has TRBV3-1 and TRBJ2-1, with D uncertain. CDR3 size: 11 residues. The V gene lost 1 base and the J gene lost 15 bases, with 10 bases spanning the gap. Per germline, CDR1 LGHDT and CDR2 YNNKEL (reference sequence).

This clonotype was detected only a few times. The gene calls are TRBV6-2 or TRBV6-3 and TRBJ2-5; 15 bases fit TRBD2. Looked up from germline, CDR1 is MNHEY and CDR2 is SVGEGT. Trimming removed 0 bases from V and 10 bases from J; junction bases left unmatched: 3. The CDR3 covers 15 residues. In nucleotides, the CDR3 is TGTGCCAGCAGTTACTCTCGGACTAGCGGGAGGGACCAGTACTTC. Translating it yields CASSYSRTSGRDQYF.

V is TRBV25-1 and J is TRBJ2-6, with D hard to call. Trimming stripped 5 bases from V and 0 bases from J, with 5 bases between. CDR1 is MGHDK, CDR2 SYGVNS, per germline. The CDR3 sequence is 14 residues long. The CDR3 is CASSWSSGANVLTF. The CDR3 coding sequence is TGTGCCAGCAGTTGGTCCTCTGGGGCCAACGTCCTGACTTTC.

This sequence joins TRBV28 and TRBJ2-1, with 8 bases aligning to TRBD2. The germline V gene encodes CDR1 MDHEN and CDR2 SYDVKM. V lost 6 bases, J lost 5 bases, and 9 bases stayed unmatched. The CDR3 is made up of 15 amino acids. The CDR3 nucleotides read TGTGCCAGCAGAGTCCAGGTAGCGGGGAACAATGAGCAGTTCTTC. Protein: CASRVQVAGNNEQFF.

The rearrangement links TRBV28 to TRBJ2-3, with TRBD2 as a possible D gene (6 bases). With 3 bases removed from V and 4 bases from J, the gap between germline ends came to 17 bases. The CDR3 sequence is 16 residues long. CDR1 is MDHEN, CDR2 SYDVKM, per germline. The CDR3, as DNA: TGTGCCAGCAGTTTCCCCATCGGGGGAGGACCAGATACGCAGTATTTT. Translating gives CASSFPIGGGPDTQYF.

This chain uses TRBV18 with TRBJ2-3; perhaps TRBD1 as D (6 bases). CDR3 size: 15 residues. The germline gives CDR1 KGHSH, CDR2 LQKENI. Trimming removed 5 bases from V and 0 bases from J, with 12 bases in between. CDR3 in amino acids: CASSSQGSSTDTQYF. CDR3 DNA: TGTGCCAGCTCAAGCCAGGGGTCGAGCACAGATACGCAGTATTTT.

CDR3 loop: CASSSTGTRSTDTQYF. The CDR3, as DNA: TGTGCCAGCAGTTCAACCGGGACCCGCAGCACAGATACGCAGTATTTT. This chain uses TRBV27 with TRBJ2-3; D might be TRBD1 or TRBD2, each matching 5 bases. The CDR3 runs to 16 residues. V dropped 4 bases and J dropped 0 bases, with 14 bases sitting between them. Germline-derived CDR1 and CDR2 are MNHEY and SMNVEV (reference sequence).

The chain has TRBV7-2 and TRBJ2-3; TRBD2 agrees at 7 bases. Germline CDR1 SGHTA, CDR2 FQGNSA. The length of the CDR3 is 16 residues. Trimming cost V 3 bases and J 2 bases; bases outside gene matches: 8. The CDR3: CASSFLGLGTTDTQYF. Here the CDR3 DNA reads TGTGCCAGCAGCTTCCTAGGACTAGGGACCACAGATACGCAGTATTTT. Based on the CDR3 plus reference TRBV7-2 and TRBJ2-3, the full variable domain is GAGVSQSPSNKVTEKGKDVELRCDPISGHTALYWYRQSLGQGLEFLIYFQGNSAPDKSGLPSDRFSAERTGGSVSTLTIQRTQQEDSAVYLCASSFLGLGTTDTQYFGPGTRLTVL.

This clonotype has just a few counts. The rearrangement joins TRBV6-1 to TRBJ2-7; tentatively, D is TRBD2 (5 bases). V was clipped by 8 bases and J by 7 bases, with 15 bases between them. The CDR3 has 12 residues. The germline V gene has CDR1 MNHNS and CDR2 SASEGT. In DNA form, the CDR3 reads TGTGCCAGCGGGAGTCCTTTTCTTGAGCAGTACTTC. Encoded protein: CASGSPFLEQYF.

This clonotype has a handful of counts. CDR3 nucleotides: TGTGCCAGCAGGAGGACAGGGGAGAACACTGAAGCTTTCTTT. It codes for CASRRTGENTEAFF. The chain carries TRBV11-2 and TRBJ1-1, with 9 bases matching TRBD1. The germline gives CDR1 SGHAT, CDR2 FQNNGV. This CDR3 is 14 amino acids long. V dropped 6 bases and J dropped 1; count of bases not matched to a gene: 3.

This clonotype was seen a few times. CDR3 sequence reads: CASSLHQGGTYNEQFF. The CDR3 DNA sequence: TGTGCCAGCAGCTTACATCAGGGGGGCACCTACAATGAGCAGTTCTTC. The chain couples TRBV7-8 to TRBJ2-1; weak D call: TRBD1 (7 bases). Germline V gene sequence: CDR1 SGHVS, CDR2 FQNEAQ. V shed 2 bases and J shed 2 bases, with 13 bases lying between them. CDR3 length: 16 amino acids.

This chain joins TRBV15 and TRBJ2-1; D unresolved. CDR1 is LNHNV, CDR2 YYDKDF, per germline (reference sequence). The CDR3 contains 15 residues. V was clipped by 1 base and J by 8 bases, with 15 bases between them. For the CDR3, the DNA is TGTGCCACCAGCAGAGGACCGTCACCCCCCCATGAGCAGTTCTTC. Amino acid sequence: CATSRGPSPPHEQFF.